The 8 T cell receptor beta chains presented below share a single source sample, sequenced in a study of human T cells and chemical hapten exposure (dated by TCRdb to the early 2020s). The sample's time point label, decoded: patch test 1, 2 weeks after DPC sensitization. The treatment or condition label, read with the paper, signifies: therapeutic diphenylcyclopropenone sensitization with weekly scalp DPC. Receptor libraries were prepared by RACE. Reads for this sample came from a NextSeq 500. TCRdb itself trimmed the public reads at Q25 with fastp, ran MiXCR and retained productive beta chains. Rows with one shared CDR3 protein collapse into an entry with the most common genes and DNA. This sample gives more than 55,000 distinct CDR3 sequences in total; more than 8% of them show up just once. The ten largest clones add up to 2.5% to 4% of the sample. Sequenced here: whole blood, sampled in connection with sensitization to the hapten diphenylcyclopropenone (DPC). These TCRs come from a woman between 40 and 50 years old with alopecia areata. Some clones in this sample may be carry-over from other donors' samples.

The V gene is TRBV15, the J gene TRBJ1-2; no definite D call. Germline CDR1 LNHNV, CDR2 YYDKDF (reference sequence). V dropped 3 bases and J dropped 4 bases, with 12 bases sitting between them. CDR3 length equals 14 residues. This CDR3 reads CATSRAPPSYGYTF. Written as DNA, the CDR3 is TGTGCCACCAGCAGGGCCCCCCCATCCTATGGCTACACCTTC.

V gene TRBV12-3 or TRBV12-4 combines with J gene TRBJ2-3, with TRBD2 matching over 14 bases. The CDR3 consists of 15 residues. V lost 6 bases, J lost 8 bases, and 7 bases stayed unmatched. The CDR3 protein is CASRPTSGGARTQYF. The CDR3 DNA reads as TGTGCCAGCAGGCCGACTAGCGGGGGGGCCCGTACGCAGTATTTT.

This clonotype came up a few times. The rearrangement uses TRBV6-5 and TRBJ2-2; D might be TRBD1 (6 bases). The CDR3 extends over 13 amino acids. The ends were cut back, 6 bases at V and 6 bases at J, with 11 bases in the middle. Looked up from germline, CDR1 is MNHEY and CDR2 is SVGAGI. Written as DNA, the CDR3 is TGTGCCAGCAGAAGGACAGTTTCCGGGGAGCTGTTTTTT. Translation: CASRRTVSGELFF.

The chain employs TRBV20-1 and TRBJ1-2; D call uncertain. CDR1 is DFQATT and CDR2 is SNEGSKA in the germline V gene (reference sequence). CDR3 length: 13 amino acids. Trimming pared 6 bases from V and 0 bases from J, leaving 11 bases between. This CDR3 reads CSATTTSNYGYTF. The CDR3, as DNA: TGCAGTGCCACAACGACGTCTAACTATGGCTACACCTTC.

This clonotype was observed at least ten times. The V and J genes are TRBV29-1 and TRBJ2-1, with 8 bases that match TRBD2. Germline trimming cut 6 bases from V and 8 bases from J; bases unmatched to any gene: 15. Germline V gene data show CDR1 as SQVTM and CDR2 as ANQGSEA. This CDR3 region has 15 residues. DNA for the CDR3: TGCAGCGTCCTCCGAGGGACTAGAATATTCGATGAGCAGTTCTTC. Amino acid sequence: CSVLRGTRIFDEQFF.

This clonotype was detected ten times or more. V is TRBV7-9 and J is TRBJ2-1; D is unclear. V was trimmed by 3 bases and J by 3 bases, leaving 6 bases between them. The germline V gene has CDR1 SEHNR and CDR2 FQNEAQ (reference sequence). This CDR3 comprises 13 residues. The CDR3 region has the DNA TGTGCCAGCAGCTTGCCCAACTACAATGAGCAGTTCTTC. Translated: CASSLPNYNEQFF.

This clonotype was found many times. This chain links TRBV7-8 with TRBJ2-5, with D maybe TRBD1 (6 bases). This CDR3 comprises 13 residues. Germline lookup yields CDR1 SGHVS and CDR2 FQNEAQ. V was clipped by 5 bases and J by 0 bases, with 7 bases between them. CDR3 DNA: TGTGCCAGCAGCCAGGGGTACCAAGAGACCCAGTACTTC. Encoded protein: CASSQGYQETQYF.

This clonotype was observed a handful of times. The genes are TRBV18 and TRBJ1-1, with 8 nucleotides matching TRBD1. The V gene's germline CDR1 is KGHSH and CDR2 LQKENI. This CDR3 has 16 amino acids. V gave up 3 bases and J gave up 5 bases; unmatched junction bases: 11. The CDR3: CASSPSDRALRTEAFF. Written as DNA, the CDR3 is TGTGCCAGCTCACCTTCGGACAGGGCCTTACGGACTGAAGCTTTCTTT.